Following are 10 T cell receptor beta chains from one sample sequenced in a study of identical twins. One entry per CDR3 protein results from TCRdb running MiXCR on the 5' RACE reads. This sample has around 690,000 distinct CDR3 sequences, with 21% found just once. This sample was shared with a second study, whose subject was T cells expressing NK-cell markers.

The sequenced material came from PBMCs. The source of these receptors is a woman aged 18 to 35 in good health.

This clonotype was seen only a few times. The chain recombines TRBV7-2 with TRBJ2-7, with D possibly being TRBD1 or TRBD2 (7 bases each). Germline V gene sequence: CDR1 SGHTA, CDR2 FQGNSA. V lost 7 bases, J lost 6 bases, and 19 bases lay in between. There are 14 residues in the CDR3. CDR3 amino acids: CASTQGGGPVEQYF. Written as DNA, the CDR3 is TGTGCCAGCACCCAGGGGGGAGGGCCCGTCGAGCAGTACTTC. Full variable domain (remainder filled in from reference TRBV7-2 and TRBJ2-7): GAGVSQSPSNKVTEKGKDVELRCDPISGHTALYWYRQSLGQGLEFLIYFQGNSAPDKSGLPSDRFSAERTGGSVSTLTIQRTQQEDSAVYLCASTQGGGPVEQYFGPGTRLTVT.

At least ten counts were recorded for this clonotype. This chain uses TRBV24-1 with TRBJ2-1; maybe TRBD1 (6 bases). The CDR3 runs 12 residues. Germline V gene lookup returns CDR1 KGHDR and CDR2 SFDVKD. V lost 1 base to trimming and J lost 9 bases, with 6 bases between them. CDR3 protein: CATSDFRGEQFF. In DNA, the CDR3 is TGTGCCACCAGTGATTTCAGGGGTGAGCAGTTCTTC.

This clonotype was picked up many times. This chain links TRBV27 with TRBJ1-1; 8 bases map to TRBD1. Losses at the gene ends were 4 bases for V and 6 bases for J; bases not matched to a gene: 10. Germline V gene sequence: CDR1 MNHEY, CDR2 SMNVEV (reference sequence). The CDR3 is 15 amino acids. The CDR3 coding sequence is TGTGCCAGCAGTTCCCAGGGGGCTCCTGGGCCTGAAGCTTTCTTT. This sequence encodes CASSSQGAPGPEAFF.

The V and J genes are TRBV4-3 and TRBJ2-7; tentative D call: TRBD2 (7 bases). This CDR3 region has 15 residues. The germline V gene encodes CDR1 LGHNA and CDR2 YSLEER. Trimming took 0 bases from V and 6 from J, leaving 15 bases between them. The CDR3 protein is CASSQEGQGRAEQYF. CDR3 nucleotide sequence: TGCGCCAGCAGCCAAGAGGGGCAGGGGAGGGCCGAGCAGTACTTC.

This clonotype showed up many times. This chain joins TRBV3-1 and TRBJ1-2, with D uncertain. V shed 0 bases and J shed 6 bases, with 17 bases lying between them. This CDR3 has 16 residues. Germline V lookup: CDR1 LGHDT, CDR2 YNNKEL (reference sequence). CDR3 region: CASSQELGEPSDGYTF. CDR3 nucleotides: TGTGCCAGCAGCCAAGAGCTAGGTGAGCCATCGGATGGCTACACCTTC.

The gene calls are TRBV19 and TRBJ2-4; 7 positions agree with TRBD1. Germline CDR1 and CDR2: LNHDA and SQIVND (reference sequence). The length of the CDR3 is 13 residues. V was pared by 2 bases and J by 6 bases, with 1 base of the junction left unmatched. The CDR3 nucleotides are TGTGCCAGTAGTATAACAGGGGTAAACATTCAGTACTTC. This translates into CASSITGVNIQYF.

This clonotype was recorded many times. An end of the junction does not agree with germline; a read error may underlie this. This chain joins TRBV5-1 and TRBJ2-3; the D gene is possibly TRBD2 (5 bases). The CDR3 is 15 amino acids. From germline, CDR1 is SGHRS and CDR2 YFSETQ. The CDR3 loop reads CASSLGLASTDTQYF. DNA of the CDR3: TGTGCCAGCAGTCTCGGGCTAGCTAGCACAGATACGCAGTATTTT. Filled out from reference TRBV5-1 and TRBJ2-3, the complete variable domain reads KAGVTQTPRYLIKTRGQQVTLSCSPISGHRSVSWYQQTPGQGLQFLFEYFSETQRNKGNFPGRFSGRQFSNSRSEMNVSTLELGDSALYLCASSLGLASTDTQYFGPGTRLTVL.

The chain links TRBV5-1 to TRBJ1-1; TRBD1 might be the D (5 bases). Trimming removed 4 bases from V and 4 bases from J, with 11 bases in between. Germline loops: CDR1 SGHRS, CDR2 YFSETQ. CDR3 length: 13 residues. The CDR3 spells CASSVWGGTEAFF. Here the CDR3 DNA reads TGCGCCAGCAGCGTGTGGGGGGGCACTGAAGCTTTCTTT.

This clonotype showed up just a few times. The CDR3 loop reads CASTTGNMNSPLHF. The CDR3 DNA follows: TGTGCCAGCACAACAGGGAATATGAATTCACCCCTCCACTTT. The V gene is TRBV6-1, the J gene TRBJ1-6, with a tentative D call TRBD1 (6 bases). V lost 7 bases to trimming and J lost 7 bases, with 14 bases between them. This CDR3 region has 14 residues. The germline CDR1 and CDR2 sequences are MNHNS and SASEGT.

V usage is TRBV10-1 and J usage is TRBJ2-1, with TRBD2 matching 10 bases. Trimming removed 3 bases from V and 5 bases from J; junction bases left unmatched: 7. This CDR3 comprises 16 residues. Germline loops: CDR1 WNHNN, CDR2 SYGVQD (reference sequence). The CDR3 DNA is TGCGCCAGCAGTGAAGTAGGACTAGCGGAAAACAATGAGCAGTTCTTC. It translates to CASSEVGLAENNEQFF.